The table lists the clone carrying this T cell receptor beta chain with many counts. Its antigen is not known. This record belongs to a study of T-cell reconstitution after alpha-beta-depleted transplantation in children. Findings and limits, study-wide: There were some patients whose high TCRbeta diversity at day 60 came from surviving recipient T cells and thymic progenitors.

The germline V gene has CDR1 SGHRS and CDR2 YFSETQ. The CDR3 is made up of 12 amino acids. V shed 1 base and J shed 10 bases, with 9 bases lying between them. A library of TCRbeta sequences, prepared with unique molecular identifiers, was generated. MiXCR, run by TCRdb on the PCR reads, gives a single entry per CDR3 protein. This repertoire shows around 700,000 distinct CDR3 sequences, around 12% found once; its top ten account for roughly 0.84%. The source was PBMCs, collected before TCRalphabeta/CD19-depleted stem cell transplant. This sequence originates from a girl aged 2 to 9 with congenital amegakaryocytic thrombocytopenia, due to receive a stem cell transplant. The chain joins TRBV5-1 to TRBJ2-1; D is perhaps TRBD2 (5 bases). The CDR3 loop reads CASSLTRLEQFF. The CDR3 DNA reads as TGCGCCAGCAGCTTGACCCGACTAGAGCAGTTCTTC.